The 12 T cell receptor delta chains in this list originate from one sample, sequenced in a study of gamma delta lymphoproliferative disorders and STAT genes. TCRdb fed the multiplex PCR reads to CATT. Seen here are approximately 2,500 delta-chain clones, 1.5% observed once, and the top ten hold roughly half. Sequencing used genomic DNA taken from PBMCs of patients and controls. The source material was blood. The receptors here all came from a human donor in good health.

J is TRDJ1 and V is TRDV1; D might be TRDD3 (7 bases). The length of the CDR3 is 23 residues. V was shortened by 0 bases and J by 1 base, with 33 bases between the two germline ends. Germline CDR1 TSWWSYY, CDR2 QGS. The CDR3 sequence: CALGELGAFPPLLGIGITDKLIF. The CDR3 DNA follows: TGTGCTCTTGGGGAACTTGGGGCCTTCCCCCCTCTACTGGGGATAGGGATCACCGATAAACTCATCTTT.

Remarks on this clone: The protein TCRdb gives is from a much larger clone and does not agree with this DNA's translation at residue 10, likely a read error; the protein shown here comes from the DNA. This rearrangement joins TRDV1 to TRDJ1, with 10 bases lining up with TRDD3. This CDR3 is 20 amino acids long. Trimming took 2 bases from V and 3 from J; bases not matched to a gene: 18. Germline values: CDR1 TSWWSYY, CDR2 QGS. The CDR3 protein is CALGEGDLLSWGIVSDKLIF. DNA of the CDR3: TGTGCTCTTGGGGAAGGGGACCTACTCTCCTGGGGGATAGTATCCGATAAACTCATCTTT.

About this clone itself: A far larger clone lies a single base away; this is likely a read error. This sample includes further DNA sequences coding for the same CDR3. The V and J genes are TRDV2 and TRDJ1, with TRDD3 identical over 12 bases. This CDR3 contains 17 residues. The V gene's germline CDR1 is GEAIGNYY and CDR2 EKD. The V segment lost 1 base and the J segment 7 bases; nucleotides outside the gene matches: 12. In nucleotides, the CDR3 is TGTGCCTGTGACACTCTGCTGGGGGATACGGAAATTGGTAAACTCATCTTT. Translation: CACDTLLGDTEIGKLIF.

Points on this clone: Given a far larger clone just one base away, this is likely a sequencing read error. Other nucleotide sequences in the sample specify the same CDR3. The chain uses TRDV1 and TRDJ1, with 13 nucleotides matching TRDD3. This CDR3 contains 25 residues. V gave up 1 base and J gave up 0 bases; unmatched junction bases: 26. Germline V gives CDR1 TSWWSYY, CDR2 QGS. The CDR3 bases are TGTGCTCTTGGGGAACCGTTATTAACCCGTACTGGGGGATACGCGAAGAAGCTCTACACCGATAAACTCATCTTT. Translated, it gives CALGEPLLTRTGGYAKKLYTDKLIF.

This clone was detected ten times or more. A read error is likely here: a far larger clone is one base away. CDR3 sequence: CACDPTGRSSWGTRQMFF. As DNA, the CDR3 is TGTGCCTGTGACCCCACTGGGAGAAGCTCCTGGGGCACCCGACAGATGTTTTTC. This chain uses TRDV2 with TRDJ3, with a tentative D call TRDD3 (6 bases). CDR1 GEAIGNYY and CDR2 EKD come from the germline V gene. There are 18 residues in the CDR3.

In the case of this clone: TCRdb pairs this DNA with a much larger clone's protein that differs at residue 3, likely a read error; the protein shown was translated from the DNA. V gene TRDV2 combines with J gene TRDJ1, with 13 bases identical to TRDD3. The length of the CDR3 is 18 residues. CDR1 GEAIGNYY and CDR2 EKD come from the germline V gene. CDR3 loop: CARDTVITGGYESDKLIF. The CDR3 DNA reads TGTGCCCGTGACACCGTAATCACTGGGGGATACGAGAGTGATAAACTCATCTTT.

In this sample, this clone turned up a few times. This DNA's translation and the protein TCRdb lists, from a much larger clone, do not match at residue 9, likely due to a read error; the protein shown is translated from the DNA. The CDR3 here is CALTTPPSCTITDKLIF. The DNA of the CDR3 is TGTGCCTTAACCACCCCGCCTTCCTGCACTATTACCGATAAACTCATCTTT. The gene calls are TRDV3 and TRDJ1; 7 nucleotides line up with TRDD2. V was pared by 3 bases and J by 2 bases, with 18 bases of the junction left unmatched. There are 17 residues in the CDR3. Germline V gene data show CDR1 as TVYSNPD and CDR2 as GDNSRS (reference sequence).

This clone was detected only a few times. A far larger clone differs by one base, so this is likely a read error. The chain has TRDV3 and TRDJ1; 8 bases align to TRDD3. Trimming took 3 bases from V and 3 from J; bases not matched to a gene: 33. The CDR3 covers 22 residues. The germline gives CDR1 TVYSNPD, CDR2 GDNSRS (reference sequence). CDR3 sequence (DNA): TGTGCCTTGCCCTATCCTTTGACTGGGGGGCCTCCAATAGAGGAGTACGCCGATAAACTCATCTTT. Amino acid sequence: CALPYPLTGGPPIEEYADKLIF.

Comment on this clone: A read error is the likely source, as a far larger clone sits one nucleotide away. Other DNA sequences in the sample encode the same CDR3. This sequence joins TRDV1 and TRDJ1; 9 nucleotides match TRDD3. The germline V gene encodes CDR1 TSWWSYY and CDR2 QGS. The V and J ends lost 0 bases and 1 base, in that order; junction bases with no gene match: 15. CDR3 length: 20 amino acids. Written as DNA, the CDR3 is TGTGCTCTTGGGGAACTAGGAAGTCTCCCTCCTGGGGGATGCACCGATAAACTCATCTTT. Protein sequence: CALGELGSLPPGGCTDKLIF.

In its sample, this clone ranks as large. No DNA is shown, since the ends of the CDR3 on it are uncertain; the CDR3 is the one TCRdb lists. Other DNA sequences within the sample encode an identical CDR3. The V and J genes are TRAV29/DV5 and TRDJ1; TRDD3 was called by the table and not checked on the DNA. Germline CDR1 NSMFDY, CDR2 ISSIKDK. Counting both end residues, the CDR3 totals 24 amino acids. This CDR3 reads CSVLLCSKRVWVLPLLGDRDKLIF.

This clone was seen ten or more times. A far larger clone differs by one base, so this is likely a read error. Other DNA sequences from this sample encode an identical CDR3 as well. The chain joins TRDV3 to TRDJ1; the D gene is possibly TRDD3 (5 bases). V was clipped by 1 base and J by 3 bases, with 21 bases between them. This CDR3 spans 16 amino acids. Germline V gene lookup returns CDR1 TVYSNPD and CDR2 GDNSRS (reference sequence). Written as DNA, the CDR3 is TGTGCCTTTACGAATGCGGGTGATACATTGCCCGATAAACTCATCTTT. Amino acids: CAFTNAGDTLPDKLIF.

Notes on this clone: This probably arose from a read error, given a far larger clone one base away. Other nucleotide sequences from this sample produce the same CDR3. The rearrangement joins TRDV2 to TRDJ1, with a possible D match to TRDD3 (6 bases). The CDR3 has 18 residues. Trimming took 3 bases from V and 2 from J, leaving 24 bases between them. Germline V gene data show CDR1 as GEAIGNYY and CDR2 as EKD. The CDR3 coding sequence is TGTGCCTGTGACCCTATACTGGGAGATACGAGGGGGACCGATAAACTCATCTTT. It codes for CACDPILGDTRGTDKLIF.